The 26 T cell receptor beta chains below all came from one sample that was sequenced in a study of T cell responses to AZD1222 COVID-19 vaccine. Profiled with immunoSEQ multiplex PCR; TCRdb holds only in-frame clones, not every one. The sample records approximately 24,000 clones, 88% being singletons. This specimen was peripheral blood, taken 28 days after the second AZD1222 dose. The origin of the receptors is an adult who received the AZD1222 COVID-19 vaccine.

This clone was counted a few times. J is TRBJ1-2 and V is TRBV21-1. TRBV21-1 is marked as a pseudogene. The CDR3 has 19 amino acids. CDR3 nucleotide sequence: TGTGCCAGCAGCAAAGATGTGCGGAGACTAGGGGTACGGAACTATGGCTACACCTTC. Its protein is CASSKDVRRLGVRNYGYTF.

The V and J genes are TRBV6-5 and TRBJ2-7; TRBD2 agrees at 8 bases. The trim removed 8 bases at V and 6 bases at J, leaving 15 bases unmatched. Germline CDR1 MNHEY, CDR2 SVGAGI. The CDR3 extends over 15 amino acids. The CDR3 loop reads CASGAGGAPGREQYF. The DNA for the CDR3 is TGTGCCAGCGGGGCGGGGGGCGCCCCGGGTCGCGAGCAGTACTTC.

This clone was observed a single time. The chain links TRBV5-1 to TRBJ1-2, with 7 nucleotides matching TRBD1. Germline-derived CDR1 and CDR2 are SGHRS and YFSETQ. The CDR3 totals 13 residues. V shed 3 bases, J shed 5 bases, and the junction held 4 bases outside the gene matches. The CDR3 DNA reads TGCGCCAGCAGCTCCCAGGGGGAATATGGCTACACCTTC. Protein: CASSSQGEYGYTF.

This rearrangement joins TRBV4-3 to TRBJ2-3; D gene uncertain. The CDR3 has 15 amino acids. V was clipped by 0 bases and J by 4 bases, with 11 bases between them. Germline V lookup: CDR1 LGHNA, CDR2 YSLEER. The CDR3 nucleotides read TGCGCCAGCAGCCAAGAGATCCTCGGCCCAGATACGCAGTATTTT. It translates to CASSQEILGPDTQYF.

In its sample, this clone was seen once. The chain recombines TRBV6-5 with TRBJ1-1; D is perhaps TRBD1 (6 bases). From germline, CDR1 is MNHEY and CDR2 SVGAGI. There are 15 residues in the CDR3. Trimming stripped 5 bases from V and 1 base from J, with 14 bases between. CDR3 bases: TGTGCCAGCAGTCCAACCGGGACAACGAACACTGAAGCTTTCTTT. It encodes CASSPTGTTNTEAFF.

The chain combines TRBV5-1 with TRBJ1-1; D is unclear. There are 12 residues in the CDR3. In germline, CDR1 is SGHRS, CDR2 YFSETQ. Between the trimmed V and J ends, which lost 4 bases and 7 bases, there was a span of 11 bases. CDR3 sequence (DNA): TGCGCCAGCAGCGGGCCAAGCAGTGAAGCTTTCTTT. Its translation: CASSGPSSEAFF. Drawing the rest from reference TRBV5-1 and TRBJ1-1, the complete variable domain is KAGVTQTPRYLIKTRGQQVTLSCSPISGHRSVSWYQQTPGQGLQFLFEYFSETQRNKGNFPGRFSGRQFSNSRSEMNVSTLELGDSALYLCASSGPSSEAFFGQGTRLTVV.

J is TRBJ1-2 and V is TRBV5-4, with 7 bases fitting TRBD1. Germline loops: CDR1 SGHNT, CDR2 YYREEE (reference sequence). The CDR3 has 14 amino acids. V shed 5 bases and J 4 bases; nucleotides not matched to a gene: 8. The chain's CDR3 is CASRRQGGGYGYTF. CDR3 coding DNA: TGTGCCAGCAGACGTCAGGGGGGGGGCTATGGCTACACCTTC.

The chain links TRBV18 to TRBJ1-4; 7 bases agree with TRBD1. From germline, CDR1 is KGHSH and CDR2 LQKENI. This CDR3 spans 14 amino acids. V shed 7 bases, J shed 3 bases, and the junction held 5 bases outside the gene matches. For the CDR3, the DNA is TGTGCCAGCTTAGGGGGCGAATCTAATGAAAAACTGTTTTTT. Translation gives CASLGGESNEKLFF.

The chain is built from TRBV6-5 and TRBJ1-5; the D is unclear. Germline V gene lookup returns CDR1 MNHEY and CDR2 SVGAGI. The CDR3 runs to 14 residues. V dropped 5 bases and J dropped 6 bases, with 14 bases sitting between them. The CDR3 loop reads CASSPSSAGQPQHF. DNA for the CDR3: TGTGCCAGCAGTCCTTCCTCGGCGGGTCAGCCCCAGCATTTT.

The chain couples TRBV7-2 to TRBJ1-2; D not certain. The CDR3 consists of 13 residues. Trimming removed 1 base from V and 4 bases from J, with 7 bases in between. Per germline, CDR1 SGHTA and CDR2 FQGNSA. CDR3 sequence (DNA): TGTGCCAGCAGCTTAGAACGGGGCTATGGCTACACCTTC. It yields the protein CASSLERGYGYTF.

The V and J genes are TRBV19 and TRBJ2-5; D gene ambiguous. Germline CDR1 reads LNHDA; CDR2 reads SQIVND (reference sequence). This CDR3 has 14 amino acids. V lost 5 bases and J 5 bases, leaving 15 bases between the germline ends. CDR3 sequence reads: CASSPEMKRETQYF. Here the CDR3 DNA reads TGTGCCAGTAGTCCGGAGATGAAACGTGAGACCCAGTACTTC.

The gene calls are TRBV5-1 and TRBJ1-2; 8 bases align to TRBD1. CDR1 and CDR2 from the germline V gene are SGHRS and YFSETQ. V gave up 3 bases and J gave up 3 bases; unmatched junction bases: 10. This CDR3 is 16 amino acids long. This CDR3 is CASSSSGQGGHYGYTF. CDR3 DNA: TGCGCCAGCAGCTCCTCCGGACAGGGAGGCCACTATGGCTACACCTTC.

The J gene is TRBJ2-2, the V gene TRBV11-2; D perhaps matches TRBD2 (6 bases). With 5 bases removed from V and 4 bases from J, the gap between germline ends came to 20 bases. The CDR3 has 17 amino acids. CDR1 is SGHAT, CDR2 FQNNGV, per germline. CDR3 protein: CASSLWMGGLGTGELFF. DNA of the CDR3: TGTGCCAGCAGCCTATGGATGGGGGGATTGGGCACCGGGGAGCTGTTTTTT.

The rearrangement joins TRBV3-1 (or the pseudogene TRBV3-2) to TRBJ2-7, with no clear D. Germline loops: CDR1 LGHDT, CDR2 YNNKEL (reference sequence). The CDR3 has 15 amino acids. Trimming left V 0 bases short and J 2 bases short, with 11 bases between. The CDR3 DNA reads as TGTGCCAGCAGCCAAGACCTAACCAGACCCTACGAGCAGTACTTC. As protein: CASSQDLTRPYEQYF.

The chain is built from TRBV6-5 and TRBJ1-6; TRBD1 is a possible D gene (6 bases). CDR3 length equals 14 residues. V was pared by 6 bases and J by 4 bases, with 10 bases between. Germline V gene data show CDR1 as MNHEY and CDR2 as SVGAGI. The CDR3 loop is CASRGQVYNSPLHF. Here the CDR3 DNA reads TGTGCCAGCAGGGGACAAGTTTATAATTCACCCCTCCACTTT.

The CDR3 nucleotides read TGTGCCAGCAGTTCCGGACGGACGAACACTGAAGCTTTCTTT. It encodes CASSSGRTNTEAFF. The J gene is TRBJ1-1, the V gene TRBV28; D is uncertain. V shed 4 bases and J shed 1 base, with 10 bases lying between them. Germline V CDR1 and CDR2: MDHEN, SYDVKM. The CDR3 is made up of 14 amino acids. Using reference TRBV28 and TRBJ1-1 for the parts outside the CDR3, the full variable domain is DVKVTQSSRYLVKRTGEKVFLECVQDMDHENMFWYRQDPGLGLRLIYFSYDVKMKEKGDIPEGYSVSREKKERFSLILESASTNQTSMYLCASSSGRTNTEAFFGQGTRLTVV.

The J gene is TRBJ2-2, the V gene TRBV2; D not certain. The CDR3 runs 13 residues. Germline assignment: CDR1 SNHLY and CDR2 FYNNEI. Deletions cut 4 bases from V and 5 bases from J, with 8 bases between. CDR3 amino acids: CASSVARTGELFF. In nucleotides, the CDR3 is TGTGCCAGCAGTGTAGCCAGAACCGGGGAGCTGTTTTTT.

The chain uses TRBV5-8 and TRBJ2-5, with TRBD2 matching over 8 bases. Germline loops: CDR1 SGHTS, CDR2 YDEGEE. The J segment lost 2 bases and the V segment lost 0 bases, leaving 9 bases of the junction unmatched. The length of the CDR3 is 17 residues. For the CDR3, the DNA is TGTGCCAGCAGCTTGGCCTTGGCTAGCGGGTTTCAAGAGACCCAGTACTTC. Protein: CASSLALASGFQETQYF.

The chain couples TRBV30 to TRBJ1-1; D not certain. The CDR3 sequence is 13 residues long. Trimming pared 0 bases from V and 5 bases from J, leaving 10 bases between. The germline gives CDR1 GTSNPN, CDR2 SVGIG (reference sequence). This CDR3 is CAWSVPEGTEAFF. In DNA, the CDR3 is TGTGCCTGGAGTGTCCCAGAAGGGACTGAAGCTTTCTTT.

The chain has TRBV5-4 and TRBJ2-7, with a possible D match to TRBD2 (6 bases). CDR1 SGHNT and CDR2 YYREEE come from the germline V gene (reference sequence). CDR3 length equals 13 residues. V lost 0 bases, J lost 5 bases, and 9 bases lay in between. CDR3 residues: CASSLVRDDEQYF. CDR3 DNA: TGTGCCAGCAGCTTGGTGCGGGACGACGAGCAGTACTTC.

This chain links TRBV12-5 with TRBJ2-7; TRBD1 matches 10 bases. This CDR3 contains 18 residues. The junction had 16 bases not matched to a gene; V was cut back by 6 bases and J by 2 bases. Germline V CDR1 and CDR2: LGHNT, FRNRAP. CDR3 nucleotides: TGTGCTAGTGGGACCTATAGGGACAGGGGCCCTAGAGCCTACGAGCAGTACTTC. Residues: CASGTYRDRGPRAYEQYF.

The CDR3 bases are TGTGCCAGCAGTTCCCACGGCTATGGCTACACCTTC. It codes for CASSSHGYGYTF. V and J are TRBV12-3 or TRBV12-4 and TRBJ1-2; no clear D gene. V lost 4 bases and J 4 bases, leaving 7 bases between the germline ends. The CDR3 extends over 12 amino acids.

The V gene is TRBV5-1, the J gene TRBJ2-5; 10 positions match TRBD1. CDR1 is SGHRS and CDR2 is YFSETQ in the germline V gene. V lost 4 bases to trimming and J lost 3 bases; unmatched junction nucleotides: 6. The CDR3 has 15 residues. The CDR3 spells CASSRSGTGEETQYF. CDR3 nucleotide sequence: TGCGCCAGCAGCCGATCCGGGACAGGGGAAGAGACCCAGTACTTC.

This clone was counted a few times. CDR3 sequence (DNA): TGTGCCACCAGTGATGGGGGACAGGGAGGCGATACGCAGTATTTT. Encoded protein: CATSDGGQGGDTQYF. V is TRBV24-1 and J is TRBJ2-3; TRBD1 matches at 9 bases. V trimming: 3 bases; J trimming: 6 bases; junction bases outside the gene matches: 6. Germline V gene lookup returns CDR1 KGHDR and CDR2 SFDVKD. The CDR3 runs 15 residues.

CDR3: CASRWDGRIDTQYF. Here the CDR3 DNA reads TGTGCCAGCAGATGGGACGGGAGGATAGATACGCAGTATTTT. The chain has TRBV5-6 and TRBJ2-3, with TRBD2 matching 7 bases. The V gene end was trimmed by 5 bases and the J gene end by 5 bases; junction bases not matched to a gene: 8. The CDR3 spans 14 residues. CDR1 and CDR2 from the germline V gene are SGHDT and YYEEEE.

This clone was recorded a few times. The chain uses TRBV6-5 and TRBJ2-2, with D possibly being TRBD2 (6 bases). Trimming took off 4 bases at V and 2 bases at J, with 8 bases between the two ends. Germline CDR1 and CDR2: MNHEY and SVGAGI. The CDR3 contains 14 residues. Here the CDR3 DNA reads TGTGCCAGCAGTTGGGGACTTAACACCGGGGAGCTGTTTTTT. It specifies CASSWGLNTGELFF.